This is a list of T cell receptor beta chains from one sample in a study of Ad26.COV2.S vaccination and SARS-CoV-2 variants. Clones were sequenced by immunoSEQ multiplex PCR, and TCRdb holds only the in-frame ones, with some missing. The sample holds about 94,000 clones, more than 70% seen once. Source: peripheral blood, taken after recovery from COVID-19. All receptors derive from a human donor who had recovered from COVID-19. Each CDR3 is given with its conserved first and last residue. A D gene is named only where the DNA matches it firmly. Rows may omit the clone size; those that give it use once, few, many or a size class.

length	D	V	size	J	DNA	CDR3
17	TRBD1	TRBV29-1	-	TRBJ1-1	TGCAGCGTTCGTCAAGGGACAGGGGAGGCAGTATCTACTGAAGCTTTCTTT	CSVRQGTGEAVSTEAFF
14	TRBD2	TRBV29-1	-	TRBJ2-3	TGCAGCGTTGTCCCAGCGGGAAGCGCAGATACGCAGTATTTT	CSVVPAGSADTQYF
12	-	TRBV11-3	once	TRBJ2-5	TGTGCCAGCAGCTTCGGGTTAGAGACCCAGTACTTC	CASSFGLETQYF
14	-	TRBV7-3	-	TRBJ2-2	TGTGCCAGCAGCTTAACAAGGAACACCGGGGAGCTGTTTTTT	CASSLTRNTGELFF
16	-	TRBV7-9	once	TRBJ2-7	TGTGCCAGCAGCCCCCCTTCAGGTAGGGGCTTCTACGAGCAGTACTTC	CASSPPSGRGFYEQYF
14	-	TRBV6-2/TRBV6-3	-	TRBJ1-5	TGTGCCAGCAGTAAGGTTACAGGGATCCAGCCCCAGCATTTT	CASSKVTGIQPQHF
14	TRBD2	TRBV7-2	once	TRBJ2-5	TGTGCCAGCAGCTTAACTAGCGGGGCCCCCCTCAGGGACTTC	CASSLTSGAPLRDF
15	-	TRBV7-6	-	TRBJ2-7	TGTGCCAGCAGCCCGAGGGGACTGAGCTCCTACGAGCAGTACTTC	CASSPRGLSSYEQYF
15	TRBD2	TRBV19	-	TRBJ2-7	TGTGCCAGTAGTATCTTTCTAGCGGGGACCTACGAGCAGTACTTC	CASSIFLAGTYEQYF
14	-	TRBV5-8	few	TRBJ2-7	TGTGCCAGCAGCTTGAACGGTGGGATTCGGGAGCAGTACTTC	CASSLNGGIREQYF
14	TRBD1	TRBV19	-	TRBJ1-2	TGTGCCAGTAGTATAAGTCCGACAGGGTTTGGCTACACCTTC	CASSISPTGFGYTF
14	TRBD1	TRBV24-1	-	TRBJ1-5	TGTGCCACCAGCGGGACAGGGCGCAATCAGCCCCAGCATTTT	CATSGTGRNQPQHF
14	-	TRBV7-9	few	TRBJ1-2	TGTGCCAGCAGCTTCGGCAGTCTAAACTATGGCTACACCTTC	CASSFGSLNYGYTF
16	-	TRBV4-1	-	TRBJ1-2	TGCGCCAGCAGCCAAGAATATTCAGGAGCCTACTATGGCTACACCTTC	CASSQEYSGAYYGYTF
15	TRBD2	TRBV11-2	-	TRBJ2-1	TGTGCCAGCACGTTAGGTACTAGCGGGCTCAATGAGCAGTTCTTC	CASTLGTSGLNEQFF
13	-	TRBV12-3/TRBV12-4	-	TRBJ2-5	TGTGCCAGCAGTAACGGGACTCTTAAGACCCAGTACTTC	CASSNGTLKTQYF
19	TRBD2	TRBV19	-	TRBJ2-1	TGTGCCAGTAGTATAGGGAGTAGCGGGAGGACTCTTTTCTACAATGAGCAGTTCTTC	CASSIGSSGRTLFYNEQFF
12	-	TRBV29-1	-	TRBJ2-7	TGCAGCGTTGAAGAAGAGGGGTCCGAGCAGTACTTC	CSVEEEGSEQYF
15	TRBD1	TRBV28	-	TRBJ2-3	TGTGCCAGCAGTTTTGCCGGGACAGGGCTGGATACGCAGTATTTT	CASSFAGTGLDTQYF
15	-	TRBV5-1	-	TRBJ1-1	TGCGCCAGCAGCTCGGGGGGTTACTTGAACACTGAAGCTTTCTTT	CASSSGGYLNTEAFF
15	TRBD2	TRBV7-3	few	TRBJ2-3	TGTGCCAGCAGCGCATCGGGGAGCGGGGCAGATACGCAGTATTTT	CASSASGSGADTQYF
19	-	TRBV11-2	-	TRBJ1-5	TGTGCCAGCAGCTTCCAGGGGCGGAGCCTAAATTGGAGCAATCAGCCCCAGCATTTT	CASSFQGRSLNWSNQPQHF
13	TRBD1	TRBV29-1	-	TRBJ1-2	TGCAGCACGTTCCAGGGGGGGACCTATGGCTACACCTTC	CSTFQGGTYGYTF
14	TRBD2	TRBV29-1	-	TRBJ2-3	TGCAGCGTTGAATGGCCTAGCGGGGGAGATACGCAGTATTTT	CSVEWPSGGDTQYF
13	-	TRBV4-3	many	TRBJ2-3	TGCGCCAGCAGCCTAGAACAGGAATATACGCAGTATTTT	CASSLEQEYTQYF
16	-	TRBV7-8	-	TRBJ2-6	TGTGCCCAATCCGGGGTTCGGGGATCTGGGGCCAACGTCCTGACTTTC	CAQSGVRGSGANVLTF
13	TRBD1	TRBV19	-	TRBJ1-1	TGTGCCAGTAGGACAGGGGCAGACCCTGAAGCTTTCTTT	CASRTGADPEAFF
13	-	TRBV6-2/TRBV6-3	once	TRBJ2-1	TGTGCCAGCAGCCAACGAGGGGACAATGAGCAGTTCTTC	CASSQRGDNEQFF
14	-	TRBV21-1	-	TRBJ2-1	TGTGCCAGCAGCAAAGAACCAGGGAGGAATGAGCAGTTCTTC	CASSKEPGRNEQFF
15	-	TRBV19	-	TRBJ2-5	TGTGCCAGTAGTACCCCAGGGGTGGCCCAAGAGACCCAGTACTTC	CASSTPGVAQETQYF
15	-	TRBV5-4	-	TRBJ2-3	TGTGCCAGCAGCTTGGCGGAGGGGAGACTAGATACGCAGTATTTT	CASSLAEGRLDTQYF
15	-	TRBV5-1	once	TRBJ2-7	TGCGCCAGCAGCGAGACCGGGACACCCTCCTACGAGCAGTACTTC	CASSETGTPSYEQYF
13	-	TRBV7-9	-	TRBJ1-1	TGTGCCAGCAGCTACAGGGAGAACACTGAAGCTTTCTTT	CASSYRENTEAFF
13	-	TRBV5-1	once	TRBJ2-7	TGCGCCAGCAGCTTGGGGGTAGGGGACGAGCAGTACTTC	CASSLGVGDEQYF
15	-	TRBV4-1	-	TRBJ1-2	TGCGCCAGCAGCCACAGAGGGACCTCGGAAAATGGCTACACCTTC	CASSHRGTSENGYTF
14	TRBD1	TRBV27	-	TRBJ2-7	TGTGCCAGCAGTTTAGGGACAGGAGTCTACGAGCAGTACTTC	CASSLGTGVYEQYF
15	-	TRBV13	-	TRBJ2-3	TGTGCCAGCAGCTTAGCGGGAGACGGCACAGATACGCAGTATTTT	CASSLAGDGTDTQYF
16	-	TRBV5-4	-	TRBJ2-1	TGTGCCAGCAGCCCGAGGGGGGGGCTAGAGCACAATGAGCAGTTCTTC	CASSPRGGLEHNEQFF
11	-	TRBV12-3/TRBV12-4	once	TRBJ2-5	TGTGCCAGCAGTTTCGGTCCCCTTAGGTACTTC	CASSFGPLRYF
16	TRBD2	TRBV11-2	-	TRBJ2-1	TGTGCCAGCAGGTCCCCGGGACTACGCCTCTACAATGAGCAGTTCTTC	CASRSPGLRLYNEQFF
14	-	TRBV5-5	-	TRBJ2-1	TGTGCCAGCAGCCTGGATATCTCCTACAATGAGCAGTTCTTC	CASSLDISYNEQFF
12	-	TRBV7-6	-	TRBJ2-7	TGTGCCAGCAGCCCGGACGGGTACGAGCAGTACTTC	CASSPDGYEQYF
14	-	TRBV7-9	once	TRBJ1-1	TGTGCCAGCAGCCCCCGGACAGAGAACACTGAAGCTTTCTTT	CASSPRTENTEAFF
13	TRBD1	TRBV19	-	TRBJ1-1	TGTGCCAGTAGGGACAGGATGAACACTGAAGCTTTCTTT	CASRDRMNTEAFF